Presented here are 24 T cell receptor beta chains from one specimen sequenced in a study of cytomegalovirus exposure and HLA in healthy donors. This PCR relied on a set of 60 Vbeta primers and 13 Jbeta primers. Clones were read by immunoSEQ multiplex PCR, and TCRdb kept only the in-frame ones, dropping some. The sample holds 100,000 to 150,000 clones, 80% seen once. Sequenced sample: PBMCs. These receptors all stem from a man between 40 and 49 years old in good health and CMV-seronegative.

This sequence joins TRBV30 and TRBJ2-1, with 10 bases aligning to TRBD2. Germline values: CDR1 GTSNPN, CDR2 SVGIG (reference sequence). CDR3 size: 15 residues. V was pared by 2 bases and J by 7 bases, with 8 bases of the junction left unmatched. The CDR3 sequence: CAWSWLAGAPNEQFF. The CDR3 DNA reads TGTGCCTGGAGTTGGCTAGCGGGAGCCCCAAATGAGCAGTTCTTC. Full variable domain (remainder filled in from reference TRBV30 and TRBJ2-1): SQTIHQWPATLVQPVGSPLSLECTVEGTSNPNLYWYRQAAGRGLQLLFYSVGIGQISSEVPQNLSASRPQDRQFILSSKKLLLSDSGFYLCAWSWLAGAPNEQFFGPGTRLTVL.

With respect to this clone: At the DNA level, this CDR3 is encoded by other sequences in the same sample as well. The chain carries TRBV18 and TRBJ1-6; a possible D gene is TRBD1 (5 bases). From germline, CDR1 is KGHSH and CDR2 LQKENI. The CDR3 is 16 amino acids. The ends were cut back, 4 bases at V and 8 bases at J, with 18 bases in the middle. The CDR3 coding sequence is TGTGCCAGCTCACTCTACTCAGGGCAGATGCATTCACCCCTCCACTTT. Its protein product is CASSLYSGQMHSPLHF.

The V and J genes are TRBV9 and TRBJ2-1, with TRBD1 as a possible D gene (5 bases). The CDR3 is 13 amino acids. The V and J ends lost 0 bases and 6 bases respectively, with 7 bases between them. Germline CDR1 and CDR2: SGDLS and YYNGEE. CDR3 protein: CASSVGQINEQFF. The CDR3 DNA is TGTGCCAGCAGCGTAGGACAGATCAATGAGCAGTTCTTC.

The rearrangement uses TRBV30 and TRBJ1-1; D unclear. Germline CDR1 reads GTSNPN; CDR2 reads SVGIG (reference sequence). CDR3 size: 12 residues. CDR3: CILLGRATEAFF. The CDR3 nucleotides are TGTATCTTACTAGGGAGGGCCACTGAAGCTTTCTTT.

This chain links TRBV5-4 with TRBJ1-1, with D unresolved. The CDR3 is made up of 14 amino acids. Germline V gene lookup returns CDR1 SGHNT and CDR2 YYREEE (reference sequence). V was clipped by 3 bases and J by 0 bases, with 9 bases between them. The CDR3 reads CASSSNTMNTEAFF. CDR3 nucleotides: TGTGCCAGCAGCTCCAATACAATGAACACTGAAGCTTTCTTT. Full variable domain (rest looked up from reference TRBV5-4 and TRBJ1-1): ETGVTQSPTHLIKTRGQQVTLRCSSQSGHNTVSWYQQALGQGPQFIFQYYREEENGRGNFPPRFSGLQFPNYSSELNVNALELDDSALYLCASSSNTMNTEAFFGQGTRLTVV.

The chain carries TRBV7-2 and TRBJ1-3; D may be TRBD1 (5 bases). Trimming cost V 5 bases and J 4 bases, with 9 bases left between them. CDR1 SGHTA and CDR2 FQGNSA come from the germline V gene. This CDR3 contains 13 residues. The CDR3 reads CASSHGGGNTIYF. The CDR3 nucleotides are TGTGCCAGCAGCCACGGGGGAGGAAACACCATATATTTT.

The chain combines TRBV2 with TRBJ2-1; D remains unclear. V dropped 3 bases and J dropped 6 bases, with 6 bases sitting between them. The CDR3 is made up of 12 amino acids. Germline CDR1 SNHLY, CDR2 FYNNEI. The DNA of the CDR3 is TGTGCCAGCAGTGATCGTGTCAATGAGCAGTTCTTC. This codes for CASSDRVNEQFF. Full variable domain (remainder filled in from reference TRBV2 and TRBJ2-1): EPEVTQTPSHQVTQMGQEVILRCVPISNHLYFYWYRQILGQKVEFLVSFYNNEISEKSEIFDDQFSVERPDGSNFTLKIRSTKLEDSAMYFCASSDRVNEQFFGPGTRLTVL.

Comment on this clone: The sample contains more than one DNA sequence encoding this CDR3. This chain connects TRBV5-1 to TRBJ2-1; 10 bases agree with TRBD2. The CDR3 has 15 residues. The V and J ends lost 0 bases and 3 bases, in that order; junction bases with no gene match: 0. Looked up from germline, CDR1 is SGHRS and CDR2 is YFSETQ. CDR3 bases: TGCGCCAGCAGCTTGGGGACTAGCGGCTACAATGAGCAGTTCTTC. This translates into CASSLGTSGYNEQFF. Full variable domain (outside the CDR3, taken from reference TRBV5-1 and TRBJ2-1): KAGVTQTPRYLIKTRGQQVTLSCSPISGHRSVSWYQQTPGQGLQFLFEYFSETQRNKGNFPGRFSGRQFSNSRSEMNVSTLELGDSALYLCASSLGTSGYNEQFFGPGTRLTVL.

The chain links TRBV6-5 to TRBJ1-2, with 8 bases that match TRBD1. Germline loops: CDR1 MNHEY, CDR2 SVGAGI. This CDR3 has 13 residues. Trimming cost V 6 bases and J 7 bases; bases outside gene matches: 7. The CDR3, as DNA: TGTGCCAGCAGGCAGGGGGCGGAGGGTGGCTACACCTTC. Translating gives CASRQGAEGGYTF.

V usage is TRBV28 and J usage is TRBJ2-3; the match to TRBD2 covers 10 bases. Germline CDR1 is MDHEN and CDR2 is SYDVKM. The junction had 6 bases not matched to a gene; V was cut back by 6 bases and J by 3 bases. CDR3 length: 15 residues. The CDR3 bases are TGTGCCAGCAGCGCGGGTAGCGGGGGGACAGATACGCAGTATTTT. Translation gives CASSAGSGGTDTQYF.

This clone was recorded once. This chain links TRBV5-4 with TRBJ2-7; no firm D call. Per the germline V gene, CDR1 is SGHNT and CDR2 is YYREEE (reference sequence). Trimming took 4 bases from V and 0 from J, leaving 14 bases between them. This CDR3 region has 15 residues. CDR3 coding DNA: TGTGCCAGCAGCCCCGGCGGTTTTAGCTCCTACGAGCAGTACTTC. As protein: CASSPGGFSSYEQYF.

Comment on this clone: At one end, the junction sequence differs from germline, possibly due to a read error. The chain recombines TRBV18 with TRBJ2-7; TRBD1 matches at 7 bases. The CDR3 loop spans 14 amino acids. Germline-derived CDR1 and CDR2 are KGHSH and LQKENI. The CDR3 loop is CASSPLETGPNIVF. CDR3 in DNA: TGTGCCAGCTCACCACTTGAGACAGGGCCTAATATAGTCTTC.

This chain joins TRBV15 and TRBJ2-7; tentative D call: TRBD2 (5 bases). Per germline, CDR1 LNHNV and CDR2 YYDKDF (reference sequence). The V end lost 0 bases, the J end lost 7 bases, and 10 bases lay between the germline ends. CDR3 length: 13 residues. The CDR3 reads CATSRDPGGEQYF. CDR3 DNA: TGTGCCACCAGCAGAGATCCGGGCGGGGAGCAGTACTTC.

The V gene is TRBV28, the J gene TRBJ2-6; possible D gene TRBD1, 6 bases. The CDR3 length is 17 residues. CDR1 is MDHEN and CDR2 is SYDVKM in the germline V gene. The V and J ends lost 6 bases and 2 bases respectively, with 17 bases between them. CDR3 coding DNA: TGTGCCAGCAGCAGAGGGGGACGCGCCACTGGGGCCAACGTCCTGACTTTC. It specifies CASSRGGRATGANVLTF.

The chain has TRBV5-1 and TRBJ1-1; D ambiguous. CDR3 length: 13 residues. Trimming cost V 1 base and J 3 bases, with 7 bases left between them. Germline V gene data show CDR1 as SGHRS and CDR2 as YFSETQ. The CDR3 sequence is CASSLMADTEAFF. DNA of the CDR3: TGCGCCAGCAGCTTGATGGCGGACACTGAAGCTTTCTTT.

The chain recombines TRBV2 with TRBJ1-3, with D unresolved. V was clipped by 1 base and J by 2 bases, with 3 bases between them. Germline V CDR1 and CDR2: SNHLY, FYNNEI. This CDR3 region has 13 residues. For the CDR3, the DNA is TGTGCCAGCAGTGAAGTAACTGGAAACACCATATATTTT. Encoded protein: CASSEVTGNTIYF.

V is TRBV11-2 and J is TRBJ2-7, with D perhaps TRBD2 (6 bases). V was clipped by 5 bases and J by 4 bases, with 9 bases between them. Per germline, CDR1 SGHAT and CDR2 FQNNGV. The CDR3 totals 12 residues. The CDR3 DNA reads TGTGCCAGCAGCCGTGGGGGGTACGAGCAGTACTTC. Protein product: CASSRGGYEQYF. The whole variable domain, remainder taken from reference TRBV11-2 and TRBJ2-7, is EAGVAQSPRYKIIEKRQSVAFWCNPISGHATLYWYQQILGQGPKLLIQFQNNGVVDDSQLPKDRFSAERLKGVDSTLKIQPAKLEDSAVYLCASSRGGYEQYFGPGTRLTVT.

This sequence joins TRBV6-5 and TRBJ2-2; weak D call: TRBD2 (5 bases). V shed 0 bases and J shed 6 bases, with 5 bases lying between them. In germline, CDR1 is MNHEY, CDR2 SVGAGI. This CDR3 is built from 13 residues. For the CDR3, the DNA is TGTGCCAGCAGTTACTCGAGGGCCGGGGAGCTGTTTTTT. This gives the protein CASSYSRAGELFF.

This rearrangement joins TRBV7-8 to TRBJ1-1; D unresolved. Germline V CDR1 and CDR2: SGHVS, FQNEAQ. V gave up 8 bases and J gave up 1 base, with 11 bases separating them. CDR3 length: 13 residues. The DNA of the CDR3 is TGTGCCAGCGATCCGGGAACGAACACTGAAGCTTTCTTT. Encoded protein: CASDPGTNTEAFF.

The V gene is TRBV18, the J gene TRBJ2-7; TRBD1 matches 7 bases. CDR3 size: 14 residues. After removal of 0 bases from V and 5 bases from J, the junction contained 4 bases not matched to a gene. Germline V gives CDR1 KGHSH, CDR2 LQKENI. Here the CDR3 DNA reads TGTGCCAGCTCACCACCCTTCGACAGGGACGAGCAGTACTTC. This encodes CASSPPFDRDEQYF.

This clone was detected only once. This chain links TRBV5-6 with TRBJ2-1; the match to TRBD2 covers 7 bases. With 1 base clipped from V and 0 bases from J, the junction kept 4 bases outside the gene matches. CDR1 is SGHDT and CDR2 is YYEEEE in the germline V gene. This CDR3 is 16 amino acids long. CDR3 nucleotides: TGTGCCAGCAGCTTGTCCTGGACTAGCTCCTACAATGAGCAGTTCTTC. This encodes CASSLSWTSSYNEQFF.

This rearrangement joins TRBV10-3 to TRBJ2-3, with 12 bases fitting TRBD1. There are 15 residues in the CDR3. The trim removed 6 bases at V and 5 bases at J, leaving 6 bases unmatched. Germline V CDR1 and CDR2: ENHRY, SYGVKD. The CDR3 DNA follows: TGTGCCATCAGGGGACAGGGGGCGGCGGAAGATACGCAGTATTTT. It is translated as CAIRGQGAAEDTQYF.

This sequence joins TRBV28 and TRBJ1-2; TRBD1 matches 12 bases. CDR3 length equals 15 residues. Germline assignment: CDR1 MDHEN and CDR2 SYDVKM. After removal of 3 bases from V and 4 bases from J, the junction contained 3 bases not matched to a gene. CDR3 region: CASSLGQGAGYGYTF. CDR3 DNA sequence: TGTGCCAGCAGTTTGGGACAGGGGGCGGGCTATGGCTACACCTTC.

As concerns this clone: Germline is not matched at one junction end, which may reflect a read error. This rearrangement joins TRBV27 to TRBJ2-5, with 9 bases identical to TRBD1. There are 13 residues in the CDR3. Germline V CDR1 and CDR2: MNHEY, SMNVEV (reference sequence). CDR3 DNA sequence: TGTGGCAGCAGTTCGGGACAGGGAGAGACCCAGTACTTC. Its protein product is CGSSSGQGETQYF.